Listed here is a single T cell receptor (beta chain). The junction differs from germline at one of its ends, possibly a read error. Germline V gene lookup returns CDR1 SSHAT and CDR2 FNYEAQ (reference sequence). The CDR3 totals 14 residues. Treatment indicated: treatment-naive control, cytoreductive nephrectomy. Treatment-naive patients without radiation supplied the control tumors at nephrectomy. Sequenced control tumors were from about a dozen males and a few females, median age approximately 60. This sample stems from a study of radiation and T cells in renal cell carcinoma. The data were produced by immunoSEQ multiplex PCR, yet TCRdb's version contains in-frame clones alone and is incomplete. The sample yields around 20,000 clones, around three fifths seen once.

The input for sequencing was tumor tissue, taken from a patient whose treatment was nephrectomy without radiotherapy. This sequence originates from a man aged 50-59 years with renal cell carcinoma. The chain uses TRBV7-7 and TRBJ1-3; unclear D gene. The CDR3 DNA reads TGTGCTAGCAGCTCAATCCACTCTGGAAACACCATATATTTT. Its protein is CASSSIHSGNTIYF. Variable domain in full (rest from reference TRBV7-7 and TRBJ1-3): GAGVSQSPRYKVTKRGQDVTLRCDPISSHATLYWYQQALGQGPEFLTYFNYEAQPDKSGLPSDRFSAERPEGSISTLTIQRTEQRDSAMYRCASSSIHSGNTIYFGEGSWLTVV.